This TCR beta chain comes out of a study of cytomegalovirus exposure and HLA in healthy donors. Study details: Clustering assigned roughly 81% of the roughly 370 genotyped donors to the Caucasian-associated ancestry cluster.

Trimming stripped 2 bases from V and 4 bases from J, with 12 bases between. CDR3 size: 16 residues. CDR1 MGHRA and CDR2 YSYEKL come from the germline V gene. The PCR had 60 Vbeta and 13 Jbeta primers. Per the original data handling: A later analysis counted 70 million to 85 million unique TCR beta chains, some 10 million shared. The table came from immunoSEQ multiplex PCR; TCRdb's copy has only in-frame clones and leaves some out. That table supplies the V and J calls and clone size; D and trimming were determined from the DNA. Among about 130,000 clones listed, around three quarters were seen once. General study results and limits: Whilst most TCR sequences proved rare, a subset of public TCRs occurred across many donors.

With respect to this clone: No antigen is known for it.

The V and J genes are TRBV4-1 and TRBJ1-6, with D possibly being TRBD1 (6 bases). Sequencing input: PBMCs. The sequence derives from a man aged 25 to 40 in good health and CMV-seronegative. The CDR3 reads CASSQTQGRYNSPLHF. The CDR3 bases are TGCGCCAGCAGCCAAACACAGGGCAGGTATAATTCACCCCTCCACTTT.